The 31 T cell receptor beta chains reported below all come from one sample, sequenced in a study of T-cell memory formation after mild COVID-19. TCRdb itself ran the 5' RACE reads through MiXCR, one entry per CDR3 protein. The data hold some 150,000 distinct CDR3 sequences, with 5.5% to 7% observed a single time. The sample was PBMCs or a T cell subset sorted from them (not recorded which). The receptors were sampled from an adult woman who had mild COVID-19 (a few samples of this study predate the infection). Cell type and time point are not known.

The V and J genes are TRBV18 and TRBJ2-7; no definite D call. CDR3 length equals 14 residues. Deletions cut 0 bases from V and 1 base from J, with 7 bases between. The germline V gene has CDR1 KGHSH and CDR2 LQKENI. The CDR3 is CASSPPTRSYEQYF. CDR3 bases: TGTGCCAGCTCACCACCTACCCGATCCTACGAGCAGTACTTC.

The V gene is TRBV5-1, the J gene TRBJ1-1; D remains unclear. The CDR3 extends over 14 amino acids. Germline CDR1 SGHRS, CDR2 YFSETQ. Trimming shortened V by 4 bases and J by 1 base, and 11 bases separated the two germline ends. The CDR3 reads CASSNGQSNTEAFF. The CDR3 region has the DNA TGCGCCAGCAGCAACGGGCAATCGAACACTGAAGCTTTCTTT.

Only a few counts were recorded for this clonotype. This chain uses TRBV18 with TRBJ2-7, with a tentative D call TRBD1 (5 bases). The CDR3 runs 14 residues. V shed 2 bases and J shed 6 bases, with 14 bases lying between them. CDR1 and CDR2 from the germline V gene are KGHSH and LQKENI. CDR3 in amino acids: CASSPNGQSGEQYF. The CDR3 DNA reads TGTGCCAGCTCACCAAATGGACAATCGGGCGAGCAGTACTTC. Supplemented by reference TRBV18 and TRBJ2-7, the full variable domain reads NAGVMQNPRHLVRRRGQEARLRCSPMKGHSHVYWYRQLPEEGLKFMVYLQKENIIDESGMPKERFSAEFPKEGPSILRIQQVVRGDSAAYFCASSPNGQSGEQYFGPGTRLTVT.

As for this clonotype: This clone may be a read error of a much larger clone one base away. The rearrangement joins TRBV4-2 to TRBJ2-2; the match to TRBD1 covers 11 bases. The length of the CDR3 is 17 residues. Per the germline V gene, CDR1 is LGHNA and CDR2 is YNFKEQ. V shed 5 bases and J 4 bases; nucleotides not matched to a gene: 9. The CDR3 DNA sequence: TGTGCCAGCAGCAAGGGGGGGACAGGGGGGATCACCGGGGAGCTGTTTTTT. Translating gives CASSKGGTGGITGELFF.

A few counts support this clonotype. The chain links TRBV14 to TRBJ1-1; perhaps TRBD1 as D (5 bases). This CDR3 has 13 residues. Germline CDR1 reads SGHDN; CDR2 reads FVKESK. V lost 3 bases, J lost 5 bases, and 10 bases lay in between. The CDR3 protein is CASSQSGRTEAFF. In nucleotides, the CDR3 is TGTGCCAGCAGCCAGTCAGGGAGGACTGAAGCTTTCTTT.

This clonotype was counted a few times. V usage is TRBV12-3 or TRBV12-4 and J usage is TRBJ1-4; TRBD1 aligns across 7 bases. This CDR3 is built from 15 residues. J was trimmed by 3 bases and V by 1 base; bases with no gene match: 2. The CDR3 spells CASSLGQGPNEKLFF. Here the CDR3 DNA reads TGTGCCAGCAGTTTAGGACAGGGCCCTAATGAAAAACTGTTTTTT.

This clonotype showed up many times. The chain couples TRBV12-3 or TRBV12-4 to TRBJ2-1; perhaps TRBD1 as D (6 bases). This CDR3 is 12 amino acids long. V lost 3 bases, J lost 12 bases, and 12 bases lay in between. In DNA, the CDR3 is TGTGCCAGCAGTTTCCAGGGGTTCGCGCAGTTCTTC. This gives the protein CASSFQGFAQFF.

This clonotype was counted at least ten times. The chain employs TRBV12-3 or TRBV12-4 and TRBJ2-1; D is uncertain. Trimming took off 2 bases at V and 2 bases at J, with 4 bases between the two ends. The CDR3 has 13 amino acids. The CDR3 bases are TGTGCCAGCAGTTTATCAACCTACAATGAGCAGTTCTTC. Translated: CASSLSTYNEQFF.

This clonotype was observed a handful of times. The V and J genes are TRBV29-1 and TRBJ1-6; D is possibly TRBD1 (6 bases). Trimming shortened V by 7 bases and J by 10 bases, and 20 bases separated the two germline ends. The CDR3 runs to 14 residues. Germline V gene lookup returns CDR1 SQVTM and CDR2 ANQGSEA. The chain's CDR3 is CSARAGDPRSPLHF. CDR3 nucleotides: TGCAGCGCAAGGGCAGGGGATCCGCGCTCACCCCTCCACTTT. The full variable domain, completed using reference TRBV29-1 and TRBJ1-6, is SAVISQKPSRDICQRGTSLTIQCQVDSQVTMMFWYRQQPGQSLTLIATANQGSEATYESGFVIDKFPISRPNLTFSTLTVSNMSPEDSSIYLCSARAGDPRSPLHFGNGTRLTVT.

Many counts were recorded for this clonotype. The chain combines TRBV6-5 with TRBJ1-4; 10 bases fit TRBD1. The CDR3 has 17 amino acids. Germline values: CDR1 MNHEY, CDR2 SVGAGI. The V segment lost 6 bases and the J segment 7 bases; nucleotides outside the gene matches: 14. The CDR3 region has the DNA TGTGCCAGCAGCCCGGGACAGGGGCTTTCGAGAGTTGAAAAACTGTTTTTT. It yields the protein CASSPGQGLSRVEKLFF.

This clonotype was detected a few times. CDR3 DNA sequence: TGCGCCAGCAGCTTGGGGACTGGCGGGTTGGATGAGCAGTTCTTC. It codes for CASSLGTGGLDEQFF. The V call is TRBV5-1, the J call TRBJ2-1; D perhaps matches TRBD2 (5 bases). V lost 0 bases and J lost 8, with 15 bases in between. The germline CDR1 and CDR2 sequences are SGHRS and YFSETQ. The CDR3 totals 15 residues.

V usage is TRBV15 and J usage is TRBJ1-1, with 8 positions matching TRBD1. Germline loops: CDR1 LNHNV, CDR2 YYDKDF (reference sequence). This CDR3 comprises 13 residues. After removal of 8 bases from V and 4 bases from J, the junction contained 6 bases not matched to a gene. CDR3 DNA: TGTGCCACCGCGACAGGGGAGAGCACTGAAGCTTTCTTT. Translating it yields CATATGESTEAFF.

This clonotype was detected ten times or more. The rearrangement uses TRBV20-1 and TRBJ2-3; D assignment may be TRBD1 or TRBD2 (5 bases each). Germline V gene data show CDR1 as DFQATT and CDR2 as SNEGSKA (reference sequence). V was shortened by 5 bases and J by 3 bases, with 12 bases between the two germline ends. This CDR3 has 13 residues. The CDR3 here is CSAFGWGTDTQYF. DNA of the CDR3: TGCAGTGCTTTCGGCTGGGGGACAGATACGCAGTATTTT.

There are a few counts of this clonotype. The chain recombines TRBV14 with TRBJ2-1; the match to TRBD2 covers 11 bases. Per the germline V gene, CDR1 is SGHDN and CDR2 is FVKESK. The CDR3 runs to 16 residues. V gave up 0 bases and J gave up 10 bases; unmatched junction bases: 8. The CDR3 sequence is CASSQEFLAGGREQFF. In nucleotides, the CDR3 is TGTGCCAGCAGCCAAGAGTTCCTAGCGGGGGGCAGGGAGCAGTTCTTC.

This clonotype was detected a few times. This rearrangement joins TRBV20-1 to TRBJ2-2; 7 bases are a match to TRBD2. Germline lookup yields CDR1 DFQATT and CDR2 SNEGSKA (reference sequence). The CDR3 is made up of 15 amino acids. The J segment lost 1 base and the V segment lost 1 base, leaving 3 bases of the junction unmatched. CDR3 DNA sequence: TGCAGTGCTAGAGTTCAGCGGGGGAACACCGGGGAGCTGTTTTTT. Its translation: CSARVQRGNTGELFF.

This clonotype was observed many times. The chain carries TRBV6-2 or TRBV6-3 and TRBJ2-7, with D possibly called TRBD1 or TRBD2 (6 bases each). Germline CDR1 MNHEY, CDR2 SVGEGT. The CDR3 is 14 residues long. V was clipped by 6 bases and J by 3 bases, with 15 bases between them. CDR3: CASRVQGGYYEQYF. The CDR3 nucleotides are TGTGCCAGCAGGGTACAGGGAGGCTACTACGAGCAGTACTTC.

The chain carries TRBV18 and TRBJ2-5, with 7 bases lining up with TRBD1. J gave up 1 base and V 3 bases, and 2 bases lay outside the gene matches. The CDR3 consists of 14 residues. The germline V gene encodes CDR1 KGHSH and CDR2 LQKENI. Here the CDR3 DNA reads TGTGCCAGCTCACCGGGACAGCTCCAAGAGACCCAGTACTTC. Its translation: CASSPGQLQETQYF. The full variable domain, its missing parts supplied by reference TRBV18 and TRBJ2-5, is NAGVMQNPRHLVRRRGQEARLRCSPMKGHSHVYWYRQLPEEGLKFMVYLQKENIIDESGMPKERFSAEFPKEGPSILRIQQVVRGDSAAYFCASSPGQLQETQYFGPGTRLLVL.

This rearrangement joins TRBV24-1 to TRBJ2-5; 15 bases align to TRBD2. The trim removed 3 bases at V and 5 bases at J, leaving 12 bases unmatched. CDR3 length equals 19 residues. Germline lookup yields CDR1 KGHDR and CDR2 SFDVKD. The CDR3 here is CATSDAGLAGGIGLETQYF. CDR3 sequence (DNA): TGTGCCACCAGTGATGCGGGACTAGCGGGAGGAATAGGTCTGGAGACCCAGTACTTC.

This clonotype was seen a few times. The rearrangement joins TRBV12-3 or TRBV12-4 to TRBJ1-2; a possible D gene is TRBD1 (5 bases). Trimming left V 6 bases short and J 7 bases short, with 15 bases between. The CDR3 consists of 13 residues. The chain's CDR3 is CASSPAGRGGYTF. DNA for the CDR3: TGTGCCAGCAGCCCGGCGGGAAGGGGTGGCTACACCTTC.

With regard to this clonotype: A much larger clone lies a single base off, so this may be a read error. The chain has TRBV12-3 or TRBV12-4 and TRBJ2-5, with a possible D match to TRBD1 (6 bases). CDR3 size: 18 residues. Trimming cost V 3 bases and J 5 bases, with 25 bases left between them. As DNA, the CDR3 is TGTGCCAGCAGTTTCGACCTGCAGGGGCGCCAGACCAGGGAGACCCAGTACTTC. It encodes CASSFDLQGRQTRETQYF.

This chain uses TRBV20-1 with TRBJ1-1; 9 positions agree with TRBD1. Germline CDR1 and CDR2: DFQATT and SNEGSKA (reference sequence). The CDR3 extends over 15 amino acids. V lost 6 bases, J lost 7 bases, and 15 bases stayed unmatched. CDR3 amino acids: CSAEPYSGTGFEAFF. In nucleotides, the CDR3 is TGCAGTGCCGAGCCCTACTCCGGGACAGGGTTTGAAGCTTTCTTT.

This clonotype occurred a few times. The chain joins TRBV12-3 or TRBV12-4 to TRBJ2-7, with 7 bases lining up with TRBD1. CDR3 length: 16 residues. The J segment lost 2 bases and the V segment lost 5 bases, leaving 12 bases of the junction unmatched. Written as DNA, the CDR3 is TGTGCCAGCAGTAAGGGGACAGCCGAGTATCCCTACGAGCAGTACTTC. This codes for CASSKGTAEYPYEQYF.

This clonotype came up many times. CDR3 DNA sequence: TGTGCCAGCAGCTTAGCCCAAGGCCCGGCTGGGAATGAGCAGTTCTTC. It is translated as CASSLAQGPAGNEQFF. This chain joins TRBV7-9 and TRBJ2-1; D is ambiguous. The CDR3 is 16 amino acids. CDR1 SEHNR and CDR2 FQNEAQ come from the germline V gene (reference sequence). V was shortened by 0 bases and J by 7 bases, with 16 bases between the two germline ends.

This rearrangement joins TRBV12-3 or TRBV12-4 to TRBJ1-2; perhaps TRBD1 as D (5 bases). Trimming stripped 5 bases from V and 4 bases from J, with 17 bases between. This CDR3 spans 15 amino acids. The CDR3 loop is CASSRVRDAFYGYTF. The DNA for the CDR3 is TGTGCCAGCAGTCGTGTCCGGGACGCTTTCTATGGCTACACCTTC.

The chain recombines TRBV5-6 with TRBJ2-3; D is undetermined. This CDR3 is 13 amino acids long. CDR1 SGHDT and CDR2 YYEEEE come from the germline V gene. Trimming pared 4 bases from V and 5 bases from J, leaving 11 bases between. CDR3 in amino acids: CASSRRAQDTQYF. The CDR3 DNA follows: TGTGCCAGCAGCCGACGGGCACAAGATACGCAGTATTTT.

The J gene is TRBJ1-5, the V gene TRBV15; no clear D. Germline CDR1 LNHNV, CDR2 YYDKDF (reference sequence). The CDR3 is made up of 15 amino acids. The germline V and J ends were trimmed by 0 bases and 6 bases, with 12 bases remaining between them. Here the CDR3 reads CATSRDPRVTQPQHF. The CDR3 region has the DNA TGTGCCACCAGCAGAGATCCCCGGGTTACTCAGCCCCAGCATTTT. The full variable domain, with the rest looked up from reference TRBV15 and TRBJ1-5, is DAMVIQNPRYQVTQFGKPVTLSCSQTLNHNVMYWYQQKSSQAPKLLFHYYDKDFNNEADTPDNFQSRRPNTSFCFLDIRSPGLGDTAMYLCATSRDPRVTQPQHFGDGTRLSIL.

This clonotype has more than one count but fewer than ten. The chain has TRBV20-1 and TRBJ2-2; D is possibly TRBD1 (5 bases). Germline loops: CDR1 DFQATT, CDR2 SNEGSKA (reference sequence). Trimming stripped 1 base from V and 8 bases from J, with 8 bases between. The CDR3 contains 12 residues. CDR3 DNA sequence: TGCAGTGCTAGAGCCCAGGGAGGGGAGCTGTTTTTT. Protein product: CSARAQGGELFF.

Ten or more counts support this clonotype. This sequence joins TRBV3-1 and TRBJ1-5; D remains unclear. CDR3 size: 13 residues. Per the germline V gene, CDR1 is LGHDT and CDR2 is YNNKEL (reference sequence). V was pared by 0 bases and J by 6 bases, with 6 bases between. CDR3 sequence reads: CASSQDRSQPQHF. Written as DNA, the CDR3 is TGTGCCAGCAGCCAAGATCGGTCTCAGCCCCAGCATTTT.

The chain combines TRBV9 with TRBJ1-3; 7 nucleotides align to TRBD1. CDR3 size: 17 residues. Per germline, CDR1 SGDLS and CDR2 YYNGEE. Unmatched junction bases numbered 12, after V lost 3 bases and J lost 3 bases. CDR3 bases: TGTGCCAGCAGCGCGTTCAGCTACAGGGGATATGGAAACACCATATATTTT. Translation gives CASSAFSYRGYGNTIYF.

This clonotype was recorded at least ten times. This sequence joins TRBV28 and TRBJ2-3, with 10 bases identical to TRBD2. The CDR3 is 21 residues long. Germline CDR1 reads MDHEN; CDR2 reads SYDVKM. The junction had 21 bases not matched to a gene; V was cut back by 6 bases and J by 0 bases. The CDR3 is CASSSRWGPASGSSSTDTQYF. Written as DNA, the CDR3 is TGTGCCAGCAGCTCAAGGTGGGGTCCGGCTAGCGGGAGTTCAAGCACAGATACGCAGTATTTT.

This clonotype has a count of ten or more. This sequence joins TRBV20-1 and TRBJ2-3; no reliable D call. The CDR3 has 14 amino acids. Germline assignment: CDR1 DFQATT and CDR2 SNEGSKA (reference sequence). V was clipped by 5 bases and J by 2 bases, with 14 bases between them. This chain's CDR3 is CSAPKPWATDTQYF. The CDR3 coding sequence is TGCAGTGCTCCGAAACCCTGGGCCACAGATACGCAGTATTTT.